This TCR beta chain was recorded in a study of T cell responses to AZD1222 COVID-19 vaccine (dated by TCRdb to the early 2020s). About the study as a whole: A total of 230 to 250 trial participants underwent TCR sequencing, of whom some 210 received two doses of AZD1222 and about 26 received two doses of the MenACWY control vaccine. Trial participants were enrolled into age subgroups of 18-55, 56-69 and 70-plus years, which contained about 150, 27 and 61 TCR-sequenced participants, respectively. General findings and caveats noted by the study authors: After two AZD1222 doses, both the breadth and the depth of spike-specific TCRs were significantly higher than at day 0 and than in MenACWY recipients. Because no day 14 peak-response samples were available, the repertoires could be characterized only after the peak T cell response. Vaccine-associated CD4 TCRs spanned the whole spike protein, with dominant responses in regions 160-218 and 743-854. In the small 56-69-year group, the increase in depth fell short of significance, most likely because of low power. Conclusions about previously exposed vaccinees are limited, since just 6 or 7 AZD1222 recipients were seropositive for SARS-CoV-2 at baseline. Epitopes outside the regions mutated in the B.1.351 and B.1.1.7 variants were reportedly recognized by nearly half of the unique spike-specific TCRs. Most participants were white British and females outnumbered males, and the authors suggested that clonal diversity may have been underestimated.

The CDR1 and CDR2 encoded by the germline V gene (reference sequence) are LNHDA and SQIVND. Unmatched junction bases come to 7, with V trimmed by 7 bases and J by 2 bases. There are 14 amino acids in the CDR3, from cysteine to phenylalanine inclusive. Kept here is only the CDR3 DNA, which spans 42 bases and is read in frame from base 1. The time point label for this specimen denotes: about 28 days (+/-7) after the second vaccine dose. Because spike-specific TCR depth and breadth did not differ between the two schedules, AZD1222 recipients who got a second dose at roughly 4 weeks were pooled with those who got a second dose at roughly 12 weeks. Vaccinee samples were obtained from the UK trials COV001 and COV002, which included a single-blind randomized controlled phase 2/3 trial of AZD1222 (ChAdOx1 nCoV-19) in healthy adults. For TCRbeta chain sequencing, PBMC samples were collected from trial participants at day 0 and at day 28 after the second dose.

For this clone: It has no known antigen specificity. There are no base qualities to consult, and no much larger clone falls within one base.

The CDR3 regions of human TCRbeta chains were analyzed by immunosequencing. In the source study's methods: TCRs in the repertoires were compared against a reference library of SARS-CoV-2-specific TCRs that had been generated with the MIRA antigen-specificity platform. Breadth meant the fraction of unique TCRs that were SARS-CoV-2-associated, whereas depth meant the fraction of total T cells that were SARS-CoV-2-associated. Using the MIRA data, each spike-specific TCR was assigned both to the spike region to which the TCR was reactive and to a CD4 or CD8 class. Log10-transformed breadth and depth values were compared by one-way ANOVA with Sidak's multiple comparisons tests. The source is immuneACCESS, and TCRdb retained only in-frame sequences with V and J called. Part of the clones is not carried over; for the studies checked, unresolved V genes explain less than half of this, and the remainder is unexplained. That table gives V, J and clone size, and the DNA gave D and trimming. This sample gives 18,000 or so clones in total; roughly 91% of them show up just once. The ten largest clones represent 8.7% of the sample.

The specimen comprised peripheral blood, sampled 28 days after the second AZD1222 dose. Recombination joined TRBV19 with TRBJ2-7; 8 junctional bases match TRBD1. This TCR was recovered from an adult who received the AZD1222 COVID-19 vaccine. The CDR3 region has the sequence CASNGQTGAYEQYF. The sequenced DNA is TGTGCCAGTAACGGGCAGACAGGGGCCTACGAGCAGTACTTC.